In this sample, the clone carrying this TCR beta chain turned up a few times. Antigen unknown. A universal primer site and UMIs were added as TCR cDNA was made by 5'RACE template switching. TCRdb fed the 5' RACE reads into MiXCR, producing one record per CDR3 protein. The top ten clones hold more than 12% of a sample with some 600,000 distinct CDR3 sequences, approximately 13% of them seen once. This sample is part of a study of T cells after yellow fever vaccination. The study's findings and limits: Although the secondary response was weaker, it peaked faster, at day 5 versus 15. Most clones from primary vaccination resurfaced after the booster (96% CD4, approximately 87% CD8). The bulk population could contribute abundant contaminating clonotypes to FACS-sorted repertoires.

The germline gives CDR1 SQVTM, CDR2 ANQGSEA. The CDR3 spans 16 residues. J was trimmed by 6 bases and V by 6 bases; bases with no gene match: 12. This sequence was found in a young man who received the YFV17D yellow fever vaccine. The chain combines TRBV29-1 with TRBJ2-3, with 13 bases lining up with TRBD2. The sample in question was PBMCs, obtained on the day of the yellow fever booster vaccination. Here the CDR3 DNA reads TGCAGCGTACGACACTTTACTAGCGGGAGGGCGGATACGCAGTATTTT. Residues: CSVRHFTSGRADTQYF.